These 25 T cell receptor beta chains came from one sample sequenced in a study of blood T cell repertoires in COVID-19. Clones were sequenced by immunoSEQ multiplex PCR, and TCRdb holds only the in-frame ones, with some missing. The sample has 45,000 or so clones, roughly 87% seen once. What was sequenced was peripheral blood. The source is a woman of 80 years or more with active COVID-19.

This sequence joins TRBV6-2 or TRBV6-3 and TRBJ2-7, with D hard to call. Germline CDR1 MNHEY, CDR2 SVGEGT. Trimming left V 7 bases short and J 0 bases short, with 16 bases between. This CDR3 has 15 amino acids. For the CDR3, the DNA is TGTGCCAGCACCCCTGGCAATGCCCACTCCTACGAGCAGTACTTC. Protein product: CASTPGNAHSYEQYF.

The chain uses TRBV11-2 and TRBJ2-3; D may be TRBD1 (6 bases). The V gene's germline CDR1 is SGHAT and CDR2 FQNNGV. Trimming shortened V by 4 bases and J by 8 bases, and 22 bases separated the two germline ends. CDR3 length: 16 residues. The CDR3 protein is CASSSRRDMARGTQYF. Here the CDR3 DNA reads TGTGCCAGCAGCTCCCGCCGGGACATGGCCCGGGGTACGCAGTATTTT.

There are a few counts of this clone. The chain carries TRBV7-2 and TRBJ1-2, with TRBD1 matching 10 bases. The CDR3 covers 16 residues. V lost 2 bases, J lost 5 bases, and 8 bases stayed unmatched. Germline V CDR1 and CDR2: SGHTA, FQGNSA. CDR3 nucleotides: TGTGCCAGCAGCTTATGGAGTGGACAGGGGGTATATGGCTACACCTTC. It encodes CASSLWSGQGVYGYTF.

This clone was observed a single time. CDR3 residues: CASSSNRLYTF. In DNA form, the CDR3 reads TGTGCCAGCAGCTCTAACAGGCTCTACACCTTC. The rearrangement uses TRBV7-9 and TRBJ1-2, with TRBD1 as a possible D gene (5 bases). Per the germline V gene, CDR1 is SEHNR and CDR2 is FQNEAQ (reference sequence). CDR3 length: 11 residues. Trimming removed 4 bases from V and 10 bases from J, with 10 bases in between.

This clone has more than one count but fewer than ten. The gene calls are TRBV7-8 and TRBJ2-2, with D perhaps matching TRBD2 (6 bases). V lost 5 bases and J 2 bases, leaving 12 bases between the germline ends. In germline, CDR1 is SGHVS, CDR2 FQNEAQ. The CDR3 loop spans 15 amino acids. The CDR3 here is CASSPGLLNTGELFF. DNA for the CDR3: TGTGCCAGCAGCCCGGGACTCCTAAACACCGGGGAGCTGTTTTTT.

The chain has TRBV3-1 (or the pseudogene TRBV3-2) and TRBJ1-6; TRBD1 is a possible D gene (6 bases). Germline V lookup: CDR1 LGHDT, CDR2 YNNKEL (reference sequence). This CDR3 has 19 residues. V lost 2 bases and J 7 bases, leaving 24 bases between the germline ends. CDR3 region: CASSQSHLTGGLGNSPLHF. CDR3 DNA sequence: TGTGCCAGCAGCCAATCCCACCTGACAGGCGGCCTCGGGAATTCACCCCTCCACTTT.

The V and J genes are TRBV5-4 and TRBJ2-6; tentatively, D is TRBD1 (5 bases). Germline values: CDR1 SGHNT, CDR2 YYREEE (reference sequence). The CDR3 sequence is 18 residues long. V was pared by 4 bases and J by 5 bases, with 22 bases between. The CDR3, as DNA: TGTGCCAGCAGCGGCTCCCGCCTCCAGGGTATGAGGGCCAACGTCCTGACTTTC. This codes for CASSGSRLQGMRANVLTF.

The genes are TRBV2 and TRBJ1-4; perhaps TRBD1 as D (5 bases). Deletions cut 6 bases from V and 5 bases from J, with 10 bases between. Germline V CDR1 and CDR2: SNHLY, FYNNEI. This CDR3 is 13 amino acids long. CDR3 sequence reads: CASRRGQNEKLFF. Here the CDR3 DNA reads TGTGCCAGCAGGCGCGGACAAAATGAAAAACTGTTTTTT.

This clone has just a few counts. The V and J genes are TRBV6-5 and TRBJ2-7, with 7 bases identical to TRBD2. The J segment lost 0 bases and the V segment lost 6 bases, leaving 8 bases of the junction unmatched. This CDR3 comprises 15 residues. Germline V gives CDR1 MNHEY, CDR2 SVGAGI. CDR3 in DNA: TGTGCCAGCAGCCTCGCGGGGGAGACCTCCTACGAGCAGTACTTC. It specifies CASSLAGETSYEQYF.

The rearrangement uses TRBV27 and TRBJ2-1, with 11 bases that match TRBD2. CDR1 is MNHEY and CDR2 is SMNVEV in the germline V gene (reference sequence). The trim removed 7 bases at V and 9 bases at J, leaving 11 bases unmatched. The CDR3 spans 15 residues. This chain's CDR3 is CASTRGSGGAGEQFF. In DNA, the CDR3 is TGTGCCAGCACCCGCGGTAGCGGGGGGGCCGGTGAGCAGTTCTTC.

The J gene is TRBJ1-2, the V gene TRBV20-1; D not certain. This CDR3 spans 11 amino acids. Germline assignment: CDR1 DFQATT and CDR2 SNEGSKA (reference sequence). Trimming took off 6 bases at V and 6 bases at J, with 11 bases between the two ends. In DNA, the CDR3 is TGCAGTGCCGCCCGGGAGAATGGCTACACCTTC. Protein: CSAARENGYTF.

This clone has more than one count but fewer than ten. This rearrangement joins TRBV19 to TRBJ1-4, with no clear D. The length of the CDR3 is 15 residues. CDR1 is LNHDA, CDR2 SQIVND, per germline (reference sequence). V gave up 4 bases and J gave up 3 bases, with 12 bases separating them. The CDR3 coding sequence is TGTGCCAGTAGTAATGGGAGGCTCCCTAATGAAAAACTGTTTTTT. Protein: CASSNGRLPNEKLFF.

This clone was found once. The genes are TRBV2 and TRBJ2-4, with 8 bases lining up with TRBD2. CDR3 length: 16 residues. The V segment lost 4 bases and the J segment 1 base; nucleotides outside the gene matches: 6. CDR1 SNHLY and CDR2 FYNNEI come from the germline V gene. CDR3 loop: CASSAGGVRAKNIQYF. The CDR3 region has the DNA TGTGCCAGCAGTGCGGGGGGGGTGCGGGCCAAAAACATTCAGTACTTC.

The chain has TRBV19 and TRBJ2-3; 8 nucleotides match TRBD1. The V and J ends lost 7 bases and 3 bases, in that order; junction bases with no gene match: 12. The germline gives CDR1 LNHDA, CDR2 SQIVND (reference sequence). This CDR3 contains 16 residues. CDR3 residues: CASNLGGQGATDTQYF. The CDR3 DNA reads TGTGCCAGTAACCTCGGGGGTCAGGGGGCTACAGATACGCAGTATTTT.

The chain has TRBV12-3 or TRBV12-4 and TRBJ1-3; D uncertain. V was trimmed by 2 bases and J by 4 bases, leaving 6 bases between them. The length of the CDR3 is 13 residues. In DNA, the CDR3 is TGTGCCAGCAGTTTAAACACCGGAAACACCATATATTTT. The encoded protein is CASSLNTGNTIYF.

The chain is built from TRBV7-2 and TRBJ2-1, with D uncertain. Trimming shortened V by 5 bases and J by 2 bases, and 10 bases separated the two germline ends. CDR1 SGHTA and CDR2 FQGNSA come from the germline V gene. This CDR3 region has 14 residues. As DNA, the CDR3 is TGTGCCAGCAGCCTTCCAGGCCCCTACAATGAGCAGTTCTTC. It is translated as CASSLPGPYNEQFF.

V usage is TRBV7-2 and J usage is TRBJ1-1; the D gene is possibly TRBD1 (6 bases). CDR3 length: 15 residues. V gave up 5 bases and J gave up 4 bases, with 17 bases separating them. From germline, CDR1 is SGHTA and CDR2 FQGNSA. CDR3 nucleotide sequence: TGTGCCAGCAGCGCAGAACAGGGTTGGGGCACTGAAGCTTTCTTT. Encoded protein: CASSAEQGWGTEAFF.

This chain connects TRBV30 to TRBJ2-7, with unresolved D. Trimming left V 0 bases short and J 5 bases short, with 14 bases between. This CDR3 contains 14 residues. The germline gives CDR1 GTSNPN, CDR2 SVGIG (reference sequence). The CDR3 bases are TGTGCCTGGAGTGTCATCGCCAGGCCACACGAGCAGTACTTC. Amino acids: CAWSVIARPHEQYF. The full variable domain, its missing parts supplied by reference TRBV30 and TRBJ2-7, is SQTIHQWPATLVQPVGSPLSLECTVEGTSNPNLYWYRQAAGRGLQLLFYSVGIGQISSEVPQNLSASRPQDRQFILSSKKLLLSDSGFYLCAWSVIARPHEQYFGPGTRLTVT.

The chain couples TRBV28 to TRBJ2-3, with D maybe TRBD2 (5 bases). The CDR3 loop spans 14 amino acids. Trimming pared 5 bases from V and 10 bases from J, leaving 19 bases between. CDR1 is MDHEN and CDR2 is SYDVKM in the germline V gene. The CDR3 nucleotides are TGTGCCAGCAGTCCCGGTGGCGGGTTGAGGCCGCAGTATTTT. Encoded protein: CASSPGGGLRPQYF.

This sequence joins TRBV15 and TRBJ1-1; D is undetermined. The V gene lost 5 bases and the J gene lost 0 bases, with 7 bases spanning the gap. The CDR3 runs 13 residues. CDR1 LNHNV and CDR2 YYDKDF come from the germline V gene (reference sequence). CDR3 nucleotide sequence: TGTGCCACCAGCGCGAGTATGAACACTGAAGCTTTCTTT. This translates into CATSASMNTEAFF.

J is TRBJ1-2 and V is TRBV6-2 or TRBV6-3, with TRBD1 matching over 8 bases. The CDR3 is 13 residues long. Germline CDR1 is MNHEY and CDR2 is SVGEGT. V trimming: 6 bases; J trimming: 4 bases; junction bases outside the gene matches: 4. CDR3 sequence: CASSHGQGYGYTF. The CDR3 DNA follows: TGTGCCAGCAGCCACGGACAGGGCTATGGCTACACCTTC.

This chain joins TRBV19 and TRBJ2-7; tentatively, D is TRBD2 (6 bases). Germline V gives CDR1 LNHDA, CDR2 SQIVND (reference sequence). The CDR3 covers 18 residues. The V end was cut by 3 bases, the J end by 2 bases, with 23 bases between. CDR3: CASSISGTGPPLAYEQYF. CDR3 nucleotides: TGTGCCAGTAGTATCTCCGGGACTGGGCCACCACTGGCCTACGAGCAGTACTTC.

The rearrangement joins TRBV4-1 to TRBJ1-1; 10 positions match TRBD1. The CDR3 is 15 residues long. The germline V gene has CDR1 MGHRA and CDR2 YSYEKL. Trimming took 4 bases from V and 4 from J; bases not matched to a gene: 6. The CDR3 spells CASSPLGQGTTEAFF. Written as DNA, the CDR3 is TGCGCCAGCAGCCCCCTGGGACAGGGGACCACTGAAGCTTTCTTT.

The V and J genes are TRBV7-2 and TRBJ2-5; tentatively, D is TRBD2 (7 bases). CDR1 and CDR2 (germline): SGHTA, FQGNSA. The V end was cut by 0 bases, the J end by 3 bases, with 14 bases between. The CDR3 loop spans 16 amino acids. CDR3 coding DNA: TGTGCCAGCAGCTTAGCGGCGGGGGCACAGAAAGAGACCCAGTACTTC. Translating it yields CASSLAAGAQKETQYF.

The rearrangement links TRBV18 to TRBJ1-2; tentatively, D is TRBD1 (6 bases). V was pared by 4 bases and J by 6 bases, with 12 bases between. This CDR3 region has 13 residues. CDR1 is KGHSH and CDR2 is LQKENI in the germline V gene. CDR3 bases: TGTGCCAGCTCACTAGGGACATTGGATGGCTACACCTTC. Amino acids: CASSLGTLDGYTF.